This T cell receptor beta chain was recorded in a study of blood T cell repertoires in COVID-19. At the level of the study: Whether acute or convalescent, the COVID-19 samples came from the United States, Italy and Spain. Sample material is recorded as cDNA or gDNA derived from T cells, B-cell-depleted T cells, or PBMCs.

V was clipped by 0 bases and J by 0 bases, with 12 bases between them. The CDR3 covers 18 residues. The germline gives CDR1 SGHVS, CDR2 FQNEAQ. Authors' methods: Estimates of nucleated cell counts were drawn from the amplification of reference gene primers. The data were produced by immunoSEQ multiplex PCR, yet TCRdb's version contains in-frame clones alone and is incomplete. V, J and clone size derive from that table, while D and trimming were established from the DNA sequence. The sample has fewer than 350,000 clones; 70% to 90% are singletons. The J gene is TRBJ2-6, the V gene TRBV7-8; D might be TRBD2 (5 bases). Sequencing input: peripheral blood. The sequence was obtained from a man between 18 and 35 years old with active or convalescent COVID-19. The CDR3 nucleotides read TGTGCCAGCAGCTTAGCGAGACTACCAACCTCTGGGGCCAACGTCCTGACTTTC. Protein: CASSLARLPTSGANVLTF.